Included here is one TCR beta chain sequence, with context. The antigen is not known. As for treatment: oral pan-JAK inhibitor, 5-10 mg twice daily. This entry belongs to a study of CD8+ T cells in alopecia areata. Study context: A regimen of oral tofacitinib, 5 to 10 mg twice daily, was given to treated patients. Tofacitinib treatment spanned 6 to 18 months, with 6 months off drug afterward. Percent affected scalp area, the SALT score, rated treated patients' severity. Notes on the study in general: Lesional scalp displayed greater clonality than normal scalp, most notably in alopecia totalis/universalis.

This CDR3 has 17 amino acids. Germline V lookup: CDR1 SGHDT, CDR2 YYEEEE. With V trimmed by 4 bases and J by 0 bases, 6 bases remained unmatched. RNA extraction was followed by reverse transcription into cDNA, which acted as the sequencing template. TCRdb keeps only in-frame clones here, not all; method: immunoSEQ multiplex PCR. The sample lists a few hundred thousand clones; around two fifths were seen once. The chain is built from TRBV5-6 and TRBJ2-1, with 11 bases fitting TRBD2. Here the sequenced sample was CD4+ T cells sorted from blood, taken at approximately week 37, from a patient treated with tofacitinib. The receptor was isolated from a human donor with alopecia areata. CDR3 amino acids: CASSLVSGRVSYNEQFF. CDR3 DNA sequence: TGTGCCAGCAGCCTAGTTAGCGGGAGGGTCTCCTACAATGAGCAGTTCTTC.